What follows is one T cell receptor beta chain and its context. The method was immunoSEQ multiplex PCR; TCRdb's version includes in-frame clones alone and lacks a portion of them. Of some 87,000 clones listed, 80% to 90% are singletons. This record comes from a study of PD-L1 blockade in urothelial cancer. Time point described: pretreatment peripheral blood. The CDR3 loop spans 13 amino acids. Germline V gene data show CDR1 as MNHEY and CDR2 as SMNVEV (reference sequence). The V gene lost 0 bases and the J gene lost 8 bases, with 9 bases spanning the gap. V gene TRBV27 combines with J gene TRBJ2-3; D uncertain. The sample in question was PBMCs, obtained around atezolizumab (anti-PD-L1) treatment. This clonotype was obtained from a man in his sixties with urothelial cancer. CDR3 region: CASSLSAEVTQYF. In nucleotides, the CDR3 is TGTGCCAGCAGTTTATCAGCCGAGGTTACGCAGTATTTT.